The text below deals with one T cell receptor (beta chain). This record belongs to a study of cytotoxic CD8 clonotypes in ibrutinib-treated CLL. Study in general: The taking of response samples occurred after a median roughly twelve months of treatment, with a range of 6 to 36.

The targeted sequencing depth was 1 in 200,000 to 1 in 1 million T cells. Generated by immunoSEQ multiplex PCR, the TCRdb table keeps only in-frame clones and is missing some. The sample holds roughly 190,000 clones; around three quarters are singletons and the top ten take 10% to 15%. Germline V gives CDR1 SGDLS, CDR2 YYNGEE. The CDR3 totals 16 residues. Trimming removed 0 bases from V and 0 bases from J; junction bases left unmatched: 3. Extraction of around 2.2 micrograms of genomic DNA from cryopreserved PBMCs supplied material for TCR beta libraries. The TCR was taken from a human donor with chronic lymphocytic leukemia. This rearrangement joins TRBV9 to TRBJ2-3; 8 nucleotides match TRBD2. This specimen consisted of PBMCs, obtained after 24 months of ibrutinib treatment. The CDR3 is CASSVVAGLSTDTQYF. The CDR3, as DNA: TGTGCCAGCAGCGTAGTAGCGGGGTTGAGCACAGATACGCAGTATTTT.